This T cell receptor beta chain was recovered during a study of cytomegalovirus exposure and HLA in healthy donors. The PCR made use of 60 Vbeta and 13 Jbeta primers. Sequencing was performed with immunoSEQ multiplex PCR; in TCRdb, only in-frame clones are kept and a portion is missing. The repertoire includes 70,000 or so clones, roughly 74% of them detected once, and roughly 7.8% sits in the top ten. J was trimmed by 4 bases and V by 0 bases; bases with no gene match: 8. The CDR3 is 16 amino acids. Germline CDR1 reads MNHEY; CDR2 reads SVGAGI. The chain recombines TRBV6-5 with TRBJ2-7; 8 bases agree with TRBD1. This receptor was identified in a man younger than 35 in good health and CMV-seropositive. The source material was PBMCs. In DNA, the CDR3 is TGTGCCAGCAGTTACTCGAGGCCCGGGACAGGTTACGAGCAGTACTTC. It translates to CASSYSRPGTGYEQYF.